This TCR beta chain was sequenced during a study of blood T cells in healthy people across ages. Study-level findings and limits: Greater diversity and more naive CD4+ cells were seen in long-lived donors than in aged donors.

Alongside a J-beta primer mix, a sample-barcoded 5' primer served in a second PCR lasting roughly 6 to 11 cycles. Researchers report that each sample yielded at least 2.5 million CDR3-containing paired-end reads. TCRdb processed the 5' RACE reads anew with MiXCR; each CDR3 protein has one entry. The sample consists of hundreds of thousands of distinct CDR3 sequences, approximately 21% of them appearing once. Details on this clonotype: Its matching antigen is unknown.

The source is a man between 65 and 85 years old in good health. Sequenced: blood.

CDR3 sequence (DNA): TGTGCCAGCAGCCCGGGGGGGACAGGGGGCGTAAATGAAGCTTTCTTT. Its protein product is CASSPGGTGGVNEAFF. The chain uses TRBV9 and TRBJ1-1; 12 bases map to TRBD1. CDR3 length: 16 residues. CDR1 is SGDLS and CDR2 is YYNGEE in the germline V gene. After removal of 4 bases from V and 7 bases from J, the junction contained 11 bases not matched to a gene.